This T cell receptor (beta chain) comes out of a study of blood T cell repertoires in COVID-19. The wider study: Collection of acute and convalescent COVID-19 samples took place in the United States, Italy and Spain. The cDNA or gDNA used as material had been derived from T cells, B-cell-depleted T cells, or PBMCs.

Germline V gene sequence: CDR1 LNHNV, CDR2 YYDKDF (reference sequence). Trimming left V 4 bases short and J 4 bases short, with 13 bases between. This CDR3 has 15 residues. Original analysis: From reference gene primer amplification, estimates of nucleated cell counts were derived. This table comes from immunoSEQ multiplex PCR, and its TCRdb copy is limited to in-frame clones, with some not included. That table is the source of V, J and clone size, and D and trimming were worked out from the DNA. Of approximately 150,000 clones listed, around 85% are singletons. This receptor was identified in a woman in her 70s with acute or convalescent COVID-19. The rearrangement joins TRBV15 to TRBJ1-4, with a tentative D call TRBD1 (6 bases). The sequencing input was peripheral blood. The CDR3 sequence: CATSILGGSNEKLFF. The CDR3 DNA reads as TGTGCCACCAGCATTCTAGGGGGAAGTAATGAAAAACTGTTTTTT. The whole variable domain, remainder taken from reference TRBV15 and TRBJ1-4, is DAMVIQNPRYQVTQFGKPVTLSCSQTLNHNVMYWYQQKSSQAPKLLFHYYDKDFNNEADTPDNFQSRRPNTSFCFLDIRSPGLGDTAMYLCATSILGGSNEKLFFGSGTQLSVL.